The entry that follows covers one TCR beta chain sequence. Its target is not known. Here immunoSEQ multiplex PCR was the method, and the copy in TCRdb shows in-frame clones only, minus some. The data hold 120,000 or so clones, with 88% observed a single time. The source of the sample is a study of T cell responses to AZD1222 COVID-19 vaccine. Across the whole study: Pooling was applied to second doses at about 4 or about 12 weeks. Study-wide results and limits: Baseline testing showed seropositivity in only a handful of AZD1222 recipients. Mostly white British, mostly female donors; authors suggested clonal diversity may be underestimated.

Germline V gene lookup returns CDR1 SGHTS and CDR2 YDEGEE. Trimming cost V 2 bases and J 5 bases, with 11 bases left between them. CDR3 length: 14 amino acids. The starting material was peripheral blood, obtained on day 0 of AZD1222 vaccination. The clonotype originates from an adult in good health. The J gene is TRBJ2-1, the V gene TRBV5-8; D unclear. The DNA for the CDR3 is TGTGCCAGCAGCTTCAGGCGTCGGGACAATGAGCAGTTCTTC. Translated: CASSFRRRDNEQFF.